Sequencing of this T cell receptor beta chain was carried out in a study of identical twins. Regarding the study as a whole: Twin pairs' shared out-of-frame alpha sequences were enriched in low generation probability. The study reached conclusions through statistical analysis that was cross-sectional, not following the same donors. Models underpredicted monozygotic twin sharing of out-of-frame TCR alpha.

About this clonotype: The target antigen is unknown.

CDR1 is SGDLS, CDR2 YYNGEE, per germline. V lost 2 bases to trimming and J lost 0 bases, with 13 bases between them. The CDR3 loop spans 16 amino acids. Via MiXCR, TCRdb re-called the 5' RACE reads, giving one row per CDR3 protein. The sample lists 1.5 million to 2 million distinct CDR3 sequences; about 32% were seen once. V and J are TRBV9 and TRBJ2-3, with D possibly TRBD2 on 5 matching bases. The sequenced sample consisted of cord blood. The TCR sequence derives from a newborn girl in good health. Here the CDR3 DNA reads TGTGCCAGCAGCGTTCGGGGAATACCTAGCACAGATACGCAGTATTTT. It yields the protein CASSVRGIPSTDTQYF.